This T cell receptor (beta chain) derives from a study of identical twins. General study findings and limits: Out-of-frame TCR alpha sharing in monozygotic twins exceeded recombination model predictions. Findings came from cross-sectional statistics, without long-term follow-up of donors. The abundant beta clonotypes from cord blood had fewer insertions, and memory repertoires had none of this.

As to this clonotype: Its antigen is unknown.

Trimming took off 4 bases at V and 2 bases at J, with 15 bases between the two ends. This CDR3 is built from 14 residues. Germline CDR1 and CDR2: DFQATT and SNEGSKA (reference sequence). A universal primer site was incorporated via template switching, and the cDNA contained unique molecular identifiers. TCRdb re-called the 5' RACE reads through MiXCR, storing one row per CDR3 protein. The top ten hold around 13% of the sample, which has about 720,000 distinct CDR3 sequences, 15% to 20% seen once. These data were also reused for a study on T cells expressing NK-cell markers.

V usage is TRBV20-1 and J usage is TRBJ2-7; possibly TRBD1 for D (6 bases). This sequence originates from a woman under 30 in good health. Input material: PBMCs. The CDR3 DNA sequence: TGCAGTGCTACCAGGGGCAGGTGGGCCTACGAGCAGTACTTC. It translates to CSATRGRWAYEQYF.